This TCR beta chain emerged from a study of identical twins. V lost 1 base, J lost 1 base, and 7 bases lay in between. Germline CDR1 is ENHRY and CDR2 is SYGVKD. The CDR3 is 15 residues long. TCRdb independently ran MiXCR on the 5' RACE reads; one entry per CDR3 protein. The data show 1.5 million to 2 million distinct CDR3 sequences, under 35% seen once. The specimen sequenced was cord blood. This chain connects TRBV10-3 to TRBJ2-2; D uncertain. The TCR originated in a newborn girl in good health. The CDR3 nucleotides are TGTGCCATCAGTGAGTGGAGACAGAACACCGGGGAGCTGTTTTTT. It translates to CAISEWRQNTGELFF.